These 6 T cell receptor beta chains were sequenced from one sample in a study of T cells after yellow fever vaccination. TCRdb analysed the 5' RACE reads with MiXCR anew, one entry per CDR3 protein. The sample lists 500,000 to 550,000 distinct CDR3 sequences, about a fifth occurring once. The material was PBMCs, obtained 21 days after the first yellow fever vaccination. The receptors were sampled from a man between 18 and 29 years old who received the YFV17D yellow fever vaccine.

This chain links TRBV28 with TRBJ2-1, with 16 bases that match TRBD2. The germline V gene has CDR1 MDHEN and CDR2 SYDVKM. J gave up 6 bases and V 5 bases, and 4 bases lay outside the gene matches. This CDR3 spans 16 amino acids. The CDR3: CASSGGTSGGVNEQFF. CDR3 sequence (DNA): TGTGCCAGCAGTGGGGGGACTAGCGGGGGGGTCAATGAGCAGTTCTTC.

This chain connects TRBV5-1 to TRBJ2-1; no definite D call. This CDR3 has 14 amino acids. Trimming took off 4 bases at V and 6 bases at J, with 14 bases between the two ends. Germline lookup yields CDR1 SGHRS and CDR2 YFSETQ. In DNA form, the CDR3 reads TGCGCCAGCAGCGACGGATCGGGCCCCAATGAGCAGTTCTTC. Protein: CASSDGSGPNEQFF.

This clonotype was seen only a few times. DNA of the CDR3: TGTGCCAGCAGCTCCCGGCAGCTCCTCCAACACCACCTGGACCAGTACTTC. Translating it yields CASSSRQLLQHHLDQYF. This chain uses TRBV21-1 with TRBJ2-5; the tabulated D call, TRBD1, remains unverified against the DNA. TRBV21-1 is a listed pseudogene. There are 17 residues in the CDR3.

J is TRBJ1-6 and V is TRBV5-1; no definite D call. There are 16 residues in the CDR3. Trimming left V 0 bases short and J 5 bases short, with 12 bases between. Germline loops: CDR1 SGHRS, CDR2 YFSETQ. CDR3 loop: CASSLDARSHNSPLHF. The CDR3 nucleotides are TGCGCCAGCAGCTTGGATGCGAGGTCACATAATTCACCCCTCCACTTT.

J is TRBJ2-7 and V is TRBV5-6, with D perhaps matching TRBD2 (7 bases). Trimming left V 2 bases short and J 6 bases short, with 12 bases between. Germline V lookup: CDR1 SGHDT, CDR2 YYEEEE. CDR3 length equals 13 residues. CDR3 nucleotides: TGTGCCAGCAGCTTCGGGGGGCCCATCGAGCAGTACGTC. Translation gives CASSFGGPIEQYV.

In its sample, this clonotype was seen a few times. V gene TRBV7-2 combines with J gene TRBJ1-1, with D possibly TRBD1 on 6 matching bases. Trimming shortened V by 8 bases and J by 6 bases, and 16 bases separated the two germline ends. Germline assignment: CDR1 SGHTA and CDR2 FQGNSA. The CDR3 consists of 13 residues. The CDR3 DNA sequence: TGTGCCAGCGGGCAGGGGAGTGGGGCTGAAGCTTTCTTT. It codes for CASGQGSGAEAFF. Filled out from reference TRBV7-2 and TRBJ1-1, the complete variable domain reads GAGVSQSPSNKVTEKGKDVELRCDPISGHTALYWYRQSLGQGLEFLIYFQGNSAPDKSGLPSDRFSAERTGGSVSTLTIQRTQQEDSAVYLCASGQGSGAEAFFGQGTRLTVV.